Following are 22 T cell receptor beta chains from one sample sequenced in a study of blood T cell repertoires in COVID-19. Method: immunoSEQ multiplex PCR; TCRdb's copy keeps in-frame clones and lacks some. The table has about 90,000 clones, roughly 90% seen once. The specimen sequenced was peripheral blood. The receptors were gathered from a human donor with active COVID-19. The donor label of this sample is uncertain.

Written as DNA, the CDR3 is TGTGCCAGCAGCTTAGATTCGGCAGGGGGTGAAAAACTGTTTTTT. As protein: CASSLDSAGGEKLFF. The gene calls are TRBV11-2 and TRBJ1-4; TRBD1 matches at 7 bases. The CDR3 consists of 15 residues. V shed 0 bases and J 7 bases; nucleotides not matched to a gene: 5. CDR1 is SGHAT and CDR2 is FQNNGV in the germline V gene. The full variable domain, its missing parts supplied by reference TRBV11-2 and TRBJ1-4, is EAGVAQSPRYKIIEKRQSVAFWCNPISGHATLYWYQQILGQGPKLLIQFQNNGVVDDSQLPKDRFSAERLKGVDSTLKIQPAKLEDSAVYLCASSLDSAGGEKLFFGSGTQLSVL.

This sequence joins TRBV5-1 and TRBJ2-5; 9 nucleotides line up with TRBD1. Trimming cost V 3 bases and J 6 bases; bases outside gene matches: 9. The CDR3 covers 15 residues. CDR1 is SGHRS and CDR2 is YFSETQ in the germline V gene. The CDR3 coding sequence is TGCGCCAGCAGCTCCGGGACAGGGAATGAGAAGACCCAGTACTTC. Amino acid sequence: CASSSGTGNEKTQYF.

V gene TRBV27 combines with J gene TRBJ2-3, with unresolved D. Looked up from germline, CDR1 is MNHEY and CDR2 is SMNVEV (reference sequence). The CDR3 contains 12 residues. Trimming took off 7 bases at V and 1 base at J, with 6 bases between the two ends. Written as DNA, the CDR3 is TGTGCCAGCAAACGGGGCACAGATACGCAGTATTTT. Its translation is CASKRGTDTQYF.

The J gene is TRBJ2-5, the V gene TRBV7-2; D may be TRBD1 (6 bases). This CDR3 spans 15 amino acids. The germline gives CDR1 SGHTA, CDR2 FQGNSA. Trimming pared 4 bases from V and 1 base from J, leaving 13 bases between. Written as DNA, the CDR3 is TGTGCCAGCAGCTGGGGGCCGGGAATCCAAGAGACCCAGTACTTC. Its translation is CASSWGPGIQETQYF.

This clone has a handful of counts. The chain employs TRBV7-2 and TRBJ2-7, with D possibly being TRBD1 (6 bases). The CDR3 sequence is 16 residues long. Germline values: CDR1 SGHTA, CDR2 FQGNSA. V lost 2 bases to trimming and J lost 0 bases, with 14 bases between them. DNA of the CDR3: TGTGCCAGCAGCTTACCTACAGGGATGTCCTCCTACGAGCAGTACTTC. As protein: CASSLPTGMSSYEQYF.

This sequence joins TRBV12-5 and TRBJ2-7, with 9 bases lining up with TRBD1. J was trimmed by 0 bases and V by 6 bases; bases with no gene match: 9. This CDR3 region has 16 residues. CDR1 and CDR2 (germline): LGHNT, FRNRAP. The CDR3 region is CASGEPGQGTSYEQYF. The CDR3 nucleotides read TGTGCTAGTGGGGAACCGGGACAGGGAACCTCCTACGAGCAGTACTTC. The full variable domain, completed using reference TRBV12-5 and TRBJ2-7, is DARVTQTPRHKVTEMGQEVTMRCQPILGHNTVFWYRQTMMQGLELLAYFRNRAPLDDSGMPKDRFSAEMPDATLATLKIQPSEPRDSAVYFCASGEPGQGTSYEQYFGPGTRLTVT.

This clone has only one observation. The rearrangement uses TRBV19 and TRBJ1-1, with D possibly TRBD1 on 6 matching bases. V was cut by 7 bases and J by 4 bases, with 13 bases left in between. This CDR3 is built from 13 residues. Germline V gene lookup returns CDR1 LNHDA and CDR2 SQIVND (reference sequence). For the CDR3, the DNA is TGTGCCAGTATGGGCCTCAGGGGCACTGAAGCTTTCTTT. As protein: CASMGLRGTEAFF.

The V call is TRBV27, the J call TRBJ2-2, with TRBD2 identical over 13 bases. Germline values: CDR1 MNHEY, CDR2 SMNVEV (reference sequence). V trimming: 9 bases; J trimming: 7 bases; junction bases outside the gene matches: 17. The CDR3 is made up of 18 amino acids. This CDR3 is CASQPLLLAGGSNGELFF. The CDR3 DNA is TGTGCCAGTCAGCCCCTCCTACTAGCGGGGGGGTCAAACGGGGAGCTGTTTTTT.

V is TRBV10-3 and J is TRBJ2-7; 9 positions agree with TRBD1. V shed 9 bases and J 2 bases; nucleotides not matched to a gene: 5. CDR1 and CDR2 from the germline V gene are ENHRY and SYGVKD. The CDR3 sequence is 13 residues long. CDR3 nucleotides: TGTGCCATTCAAGGGACAGGGACCTACGAGCAGTACTTC. This sequence encodes CAIQGTGTYEQYF.

The rearrangement links TRBV5-4 to TRBJ1-3; D is undetermined. Germline V lookup: CDR1 SGHNT, CDR2 YYREEE (reference sequence). Trimming pared 1 base from V and 3 bases from J, leaving 8 bases between. This CDR3 has 14 residues. CDR3 region: CASSLMGVGNTIYF. In DNA form, the CDR3 reads TGTGCCAGCAGCTTGATGGGAGTTGGAAACACCATATATTTT.

The chain links TRBV2 to TRBJ2-5; D is undetermined. The CDR3 sequence is 12 residues long. Trimming left V 0 bases short and J 4 bases short, with 3 bases between. Germline V gene data show CDR1 as SNHLY and CDR2 as FYNNEI. DNA of the CDR3: TGTGCCAGCAGTGAAGCGCGAGAGACCCAGTACTTC. This encodes CASSEARETQYF.

V usage is TRBV14 and J usage is TRBJ2-7; TRBD1 aligns across 7 bases. CDR1 and CDR2 (germline): SGHDN, FVKESK. With V trimmed by 4 bases and J by 4 bases, 1 base remained unmatched. There are 12 residues in the CDR3. CDR3 DNA sequence: TGTGCCAGCAGCCCAGGGGGTTACGAGCAGTACTTC. Protein sequence: CASSPGGYEQYF.

The J gene is TRBJ1-3, the V gene TRBV29-1; D is uncertain. V lost 3 bases and J 1 base, leaving 7 bases between the germline ends. The CDR3 is 13 amino acids. Germline V gene lookup returns CDR1 SQVTM and CDR2 ANQGSEA. The CDR3 DNA reads as TGCAGCGTTGATACTGATTCTGGAAACACCATATATTTT. It encodes CSVDTDSGNTIYF. Supplemented by reference TRBV29-1 and TRBJ1-3, the full variable domain reads SAVISQKPSRDICQRGTSLTIQCQVDSQVTMMFWYRQQPGQSLTLIATANQGSEATYESGFVIDKFPISRPNLTFSTLTVSNMSPEDSSIYLCSVDTDSGNTIYFGEGSWLTVV.

This sequence joins TRBV6-2 or TRBV6-3 and TRBJ2-2; a possible D gene is TRBD1 (5 bases). Germline CDR1 and CDR2: MNHEY and SVGEGT. There are 16 residues in the CDR3. Trimming cost V 4 bases and J 5 bases, with 17 bases left between them. CDR3 amino acids: CASSFADNRLTGELFF. In nucleotides, the CDR3 is TGTGCCAGCAGTTTCGCGGACAACAGGTTGACCGGGGAGCTGTTTTTT.

This chain uses TRBV2 with TRBJ2-7; 7 positions match TRBD1. The V segment lost 0 bases and the J segment 4 bases; nucleotides outside the gene matches: 3. The CDR3 spans 14 residues. The germline CDR1 and CDR2 sequences are SNHLY and FYNNEI. The CDR3 sequence is CASSEATGKYEQYF. CDR3 nucleotide sequence: TGTGCCAGCAGTGAAGCGACAGGGAAATACGAGCAGTACTTC.

The rearrangement uses TRBV7-9 and TRBJ2-1; 10 nucleotides align to TRBD1. This CDR3 is 14 amino acids long. Germline V CDR1 and CDR2: SEHNR, FQNEAQ (reference sequence). J lost 8 bases, V lost 6 bases, and 7 bases had no gene match. The CDR3 loop reads CASRDRGRQDEQFF. DNA for the CDR3: TGTGCCAGCAGAGACAGGGGGCGACAGGATGAGCAGTTCTTC.

This chain links TRBV6-5 with TRBJ1-3, with D possibly being TRBD1 (6 bases). V lost 6 bases, J lost 3 bases, and 12 bases lay in between. CDR3 length: 14 residues. Germline values: CDR1 MNHEY, CDR2 SVGAGI. The CDR3 spells CASRGHGDGNTIYF. The CDR3, as DNA: TGTGCCAGCAGGGGACACGGTGATGGAAACACCATATATTTT.

CDR3 in DNA: TGCGCCAGCAGCCAACCCCGAAGGGGGCGCGGCTATGGCTACACCTTC. Translation gives CASSQPRRGRGYGYTF. The rearrangement uses TRBV4-1 and TRBJ1-2, with 7 nucleotides matching TRBD1. The germline gives CDR1 MGHRA, CDR2 YSYEKL. This CDR3 comprises 16 residues. The V gene end was trimmed by 2 bases and the J gene end by 4 bases; junction bases not matched to a gene: 10.

The V and J genes are TRBV12-3 or TRBV12-4 and TRBJ2-2; D unclear. V shed 3 bases and J shed 7 bases, with 6 bases lying between them. This CDR3 is built from 12 residues. DNA for the CDR3: TGTGCCAGCAGTTTTAATGTCGGGGAGCTGTTTTTT. This translates into CASSFNVGELFF.

As DNA, the CDR3 is TGTGCCAGCAGCTTACTCGCCGGGGTAGCGGGGGGAGTCGGCACCGGGGAGCTGTTTTTT. It codes for CASSLLAGVAGGVGTGELFF. The chain couples TRBV7-6 to TRBJ2-2, with 10 bases matching TRBD2. The CDR3 sequence is 20 residues long. Trimming removed 2 bases from V and 4 bases from J; junction bases left unmatched: 16. The V gene's germline CDR1 is SGHVS and CDR2 FNYEAQ.

In this sample, this clone turned up once. The rearrangement links TRBV7-9 to TRBJ2-2, with D maybe TRBD2 (5 bases). The V gene lost 3 bases and the J gene lost 11 bases, with 16 bases spanning the gap. From germline, CDR1 is SEHNR and CDR2 FQNEAQ (reference sequence). This CDR3 contains 14 residues. The CDR3 region has the DNA TGTGCCAGCAGCTTGTCCGGAGGTATGGCCGAGCTGTTTTTT. Residues: CASSLSGGMAELFF.

The chain uses TRBV24-1 and TRBJ1-5; maybe TRBD1 (6 bases). The CDR3 runs to 15 residues. V lost 3 bases, J lost 9 bases, and 17 bases lay in between. Germline values: CDR1 KGHDR, CDR2 SFDVKD. The CDR3 region has the DNA TGTGCCACCAGTGATCCAGGCAGGGGCCCAGGGCCCCAGCATTTT. As protein: CATSDPGRGPGPQHF.